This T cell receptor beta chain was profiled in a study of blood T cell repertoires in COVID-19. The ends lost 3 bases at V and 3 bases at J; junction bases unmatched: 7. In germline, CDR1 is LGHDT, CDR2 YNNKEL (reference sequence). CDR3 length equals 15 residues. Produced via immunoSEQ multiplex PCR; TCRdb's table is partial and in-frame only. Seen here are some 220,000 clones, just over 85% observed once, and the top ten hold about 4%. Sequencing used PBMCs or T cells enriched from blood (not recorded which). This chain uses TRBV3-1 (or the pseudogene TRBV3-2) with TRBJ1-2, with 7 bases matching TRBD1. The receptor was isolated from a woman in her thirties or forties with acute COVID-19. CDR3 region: CASSQRDSTYYGYTF. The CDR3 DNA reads TGTGCCAGCAGCCAGCGGGACAGTACATACTATGGCTACACCTTC.